Below, 17 T cell receptor beta chains from the same sample are listed, as sequenced in a study of blood T cell repertoires in COVID-19. Data came from immunoSEQ multiplex PCR; TCRdb stores just in-frame clones and leaves some out. The profile shows around 70,000 clones, about three quarters of them singletons. Sequencing input: peripheral blood. The receptors shown here come from a human donor in a cohort sampled during active COVID-19.

V is TRBV3-1 (or the pseudogene TRBV3-2) and J is TRBJ1-5; 10 nucleotides agree with TRBD1. The V segment lost 2 bases and the J segment 0 bases; nucleotides outside the gene matches: 10. The CDR3 is 19 residues long. Germline V CDR1 and CDR2: LGHDT, YNNKEL (reference sequence). The CDR3 DNA is TGTGCCAGCAGCCAACCTCGGGACAGGGGCTATAATAGCAATCAGCCCCAGCATTTT. It codes for CASSQPRDRGYNSNQPQHF.

By sample share, this clone is medium-sized. The chain couples TRBV3-1 (or the pseudogene TRBV3-2) to TRBJ2-7; possibly TRBD2 for D (5 bases). This CDR3 has 15 amino acids. Looked up from germline, CDR1 is LGHDT and CDR2 is YNNKEL (reference sequence). V lost 4 bases to trimming and J lost 2 bases, with 15 bases between them. For the CDR3, the DNA is TGTGCCAGCAGCCCCGTCGGGCGGGCGGCCTACGAGCAGTACTTC. This sequence encodes CASSPVGRAAYEQYF.

Here the CDR3 DNA reads TGTGCCAGCAGCCAATCCGACAGAACTAACTATGGCTACACCTTC. Translated: CASSQSDRTNYGYTF. This sequence joins TRBV3-1 (or the pseudogene TRBV3-2) and TRBJ1-2; the D gene is possibly TRBD1 (5 bases). CDR1 and CDR2 from the germline V gene are LGHDT and YNNKEL (reference sequence). V lost 2 bases and J lost 0, with 10 bases in between. The CDR3 spans 15 residues.

The chain links TRBV9 to TRBJ2-1; TRBD2 is a possible D gene (6 bases). V lost 0 bases to trimming and J lost 9 bases, with 13 bases between them. The CDR3 is made up of 14 amino acids. Germline CDR1 and CDR2: SGDLS and YYNGEE. CDR3 region: CASSVAGVNSEQFF. CDR3 DNA sequence: TGTGCCAGCAGCGTAGCGGGAGTAAATAGTGAGCAGTTCTTC.

The chain carries TRBV18 and TRBJ2-7, with D tentatively TRBD1 (5 bases). The CDR3 contains 12 residues. Trimming shortened V by 3 bases and J by 2 bases, and 5 bases separated the two germline ends. Germline assignment: CDR1 KGHSH and CDR2 LQKENI. CDR3 in amino acids: CASSPDTYEQYF. The CDR3 DNA sequence: TGTGCCAGCTCACCGGACACCTACGAGCAGTACTTC.

This chain links TRBV19 with TRBJ1-1; 7 nucleotides match TRBD1. There are 15 residues in the CDR3. V lost 4 bases and J lost 0; bases outside the gene matches: 5. The germline CDR1 and CDR2 sequences are LNHDA and SQIVND (reference sequence). The CDR3 bases are TGTGCCAGTAGTAGCCGACAGGGAATGAACACTGAAGCTTTCTTT. Its protein is CASSSRQGMNTEAFF. Looking up the rest from reference TRBV19 and TRBJ1-1 gives the full variable domain: DGGITQSPKYLFRKEGQNVTLSCEQNLNHDAMYWYRQDPGQGLRLIYYSQIVNDFQKGDIAEGYSVSREKKESFPLTVTSAQKNPTAFYLCASSSRQGMNTEAFFGQGTRLTVV.

V gene TRBV4-3 combines with J gene TRBJ1-2; a possible D gene is TRBD1 (5 bases). V was clipped by 0 bases and J by 4 bases, with 9 bases between them. Germline CDR1 and CDR2: LGHNA and YSLEER. The CDR3 sequence is 14 residues long. CDR3 in amino acids: CASSQDFGGYGYTF. CDR3 DNA: TGCGCCAGCAGCCAAGATTTCGGGGGCTATGGCTACACCTTC.

This clone has only a few counts. The V gene is TRBV19, the J gene TRBJ2-3, with D hard to call. The CDR3 is 13 residues long. V lost 3 bases and J 3 bases, leaving 7 bases between the germline ends. Germline V CDR1 and CDR2: LNHDA, SQIVND (reference sequence). The CDR3 DNA reads as TGTGCCAGTAGTATGTCCGGGACAGATACGCAGTATTTT. Its translation is CASSMSGTDTQYF.

The rearrangement links TRBV6-5 to TRBJ2-7; D possibly corresponds to TRBD1 (6 bases). Per the germline V gene, CDR1 is MNHEY and CDR2 is SVGAGI. Between the trimmed V and J ends, which lost 6 bases and 2 bases, there was a span of 14 bases. This CDR3 is 14 amino acids long. CDR3 coding DNA: TGTGCCAGCAGCCCCAGGGGAGTACCCTACGAGCAGTACTTC. As protein: CASSPRGVPYEQYF.

The chain combines TRBV10-3 with TRBJ2-3, with 9 bases fitting TRBD1. Germline V gives CDR1 ENHRY, CDR2 SYGVKD. The CDR3 length is 14 residues. J lost 1 base, V lost 6 bases, and 2 bases had no gene match. The CDR3 is CAIRGQGGTDTQYF. The DNA for the CDR3 is TGTGCCATCAGGGGACAGGGTGGCACAGATACGCAGTATTTT.

The chain couples TRBV7-8 to TRBJ1-5, with TRBD1 identical over 12 bases. CDR3 size: 20 residues. CDR1 and CDR2 from the germline V gene are SGHVS and FQNEAQ. The J segment lost 5 bases and the V segment lost 3 bases, leaving 17 bases of the junction unmatched. The CDR3 loop is CASSFGHTRDRGREDQPQHF. CDR3 DNA: TGTGCCAGCAGCTTTGGCCACACCCGGGACAGGGGGCGCGAGGATCAGCCCCAGCATTTT.

In its sample, this clone was seen once. CDR3 nucleotides: TGCGCCAGCAGCCCCGGTGGGGACTTCCAAGAGACCCAGTACTTC. Translation: CASSPGGDFQETQYF. The gene calls are TRBV5-1 and TRBJ2-5, with D perhaps matching TRBD2 (6 bases). From germline, CDR1 is SGHRS and CDR2 YFSETQ. CDR3 length: 15 amino acids. V lost 4 bases, J lost 1 base, and 14 bases lay in between. Complete variable domain (other parts from reference TRBV5-1 and TRBJ2-5): KAGVTQTPRYLIKTRGQQVTLSCSPISGHRSVSWYQQTPGQGLQFLFEYFSETQRNKGNFPGRFSGRQFSNSRSEMNVSTLELGDSALYLCASSPGGDFQETQYFGPGTRLLVL.

The CDR3 DNA reads as TGTGCCATCAGTCCGGGACTAGCGGGGGCATTTATGACCCAGTACTTC. This translates into CAISPGLAGAFMTQYF. The rearrangement links TRBV10-3 to TRBJ2-5; the match to TRBD2 covers 14 bases. Germline V gene lookup returns CDR1 ENHRY and CDR2 SYGVKD. The CDR3 loop spans 16 amino acids. Germline trimming cut 5 bases from V and 7 bases from J; bases unmatched to any gene: 9.

The chain has TRBV6-5 and TRBJ2-3, with a weak D call TRBD2 (7 bases). This CDR3 is built from 15 residues. V was clipped by 5 bases and J by 7 bases, with 19 bases between them. CDR1 MNHEY and CDR2 SVGAGI come from the germline V gene. Here the CDR3 reads CASSLGGGSLNTQYF. CDR3 DNA sequence: TGTGCCAGCAGTCTTGGGGGCGGGAGCTTGAATACGCAGTATTTT.

This chain uses TRBV4-3 with TRBJ2-4; no clear D. Germline loops: CDR1 LGHNA, CDR2 YSLEER. The CDR3 is made up of 17 amino acids. V was clipped by 4 bases and J by 0 bases, with 16 bases between them. The CDR3 loop is CASSRHRGDLAKNIQYF. CDR3 bases: TGCGCCAGCAGCCGCCACCGAGGCGACCTAGCCAAAAACATTCAGTACTTC.

A remark on this clone: A read error may account for a junction end that differs from germline. The chain carries TRBV4-2 and TRBJ1-6; 9 positions match TRBD1. Per germline, CDR1 LGHNA and CDR2 YNFKEQ. The CDR3 has 14 residues. The CDR3 region has the DNA TGTGCCAGCAGTCAAGGACAGGGGTGGTCACCCCTCCACTTT. This translates into CASSQGQGWSPLHF.

This rearrangement joins TRBV6-5 to TRBJ1-3, with D possibly matching TRBD1 (6 bases). Germline assignment: CDR1 MNHEY and CDR2 SVGAGI. There are 15 residues in the CDR3. V lost 6 bases and J 0 bases, leaving 12 bases between the germline ends. The CDR3 coding sequence is TGTGCCAGCAGACAGGACAGCGTCTCTGGAAACACCATATATTTT. The encoded protein is CASRQDSVSGNTIYF.